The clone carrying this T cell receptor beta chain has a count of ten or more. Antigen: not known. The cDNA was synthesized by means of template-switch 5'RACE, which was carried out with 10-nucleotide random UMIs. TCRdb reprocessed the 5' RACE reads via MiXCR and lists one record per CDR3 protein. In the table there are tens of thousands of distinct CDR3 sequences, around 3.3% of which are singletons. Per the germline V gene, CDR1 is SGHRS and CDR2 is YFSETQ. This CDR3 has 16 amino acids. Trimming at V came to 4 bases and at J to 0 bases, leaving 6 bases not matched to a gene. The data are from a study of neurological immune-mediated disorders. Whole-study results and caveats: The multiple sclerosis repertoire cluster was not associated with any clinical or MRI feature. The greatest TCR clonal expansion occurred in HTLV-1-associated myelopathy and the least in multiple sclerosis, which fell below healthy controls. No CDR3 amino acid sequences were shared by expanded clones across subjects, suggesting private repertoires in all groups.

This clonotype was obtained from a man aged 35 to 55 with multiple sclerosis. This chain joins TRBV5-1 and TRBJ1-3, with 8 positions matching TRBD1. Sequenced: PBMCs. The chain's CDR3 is CASSLTGTGSGNTIYF. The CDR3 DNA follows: TGCGCCAGCAGCCTCACCGGGACAGGCTCTGGAAACACCATATATTTT.